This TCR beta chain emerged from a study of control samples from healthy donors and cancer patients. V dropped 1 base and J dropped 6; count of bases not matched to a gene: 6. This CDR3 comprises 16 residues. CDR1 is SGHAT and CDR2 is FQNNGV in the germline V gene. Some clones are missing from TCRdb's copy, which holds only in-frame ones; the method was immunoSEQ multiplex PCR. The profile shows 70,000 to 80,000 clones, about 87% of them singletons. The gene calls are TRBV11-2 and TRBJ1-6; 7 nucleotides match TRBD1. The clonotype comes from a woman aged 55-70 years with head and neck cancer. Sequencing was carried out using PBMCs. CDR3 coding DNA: TGTGCCAGCAGCTTAGGACCGACAGGGCTTAATTCACCCCTCCACTTT. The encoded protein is CASSLGPTGLNSPLHF.